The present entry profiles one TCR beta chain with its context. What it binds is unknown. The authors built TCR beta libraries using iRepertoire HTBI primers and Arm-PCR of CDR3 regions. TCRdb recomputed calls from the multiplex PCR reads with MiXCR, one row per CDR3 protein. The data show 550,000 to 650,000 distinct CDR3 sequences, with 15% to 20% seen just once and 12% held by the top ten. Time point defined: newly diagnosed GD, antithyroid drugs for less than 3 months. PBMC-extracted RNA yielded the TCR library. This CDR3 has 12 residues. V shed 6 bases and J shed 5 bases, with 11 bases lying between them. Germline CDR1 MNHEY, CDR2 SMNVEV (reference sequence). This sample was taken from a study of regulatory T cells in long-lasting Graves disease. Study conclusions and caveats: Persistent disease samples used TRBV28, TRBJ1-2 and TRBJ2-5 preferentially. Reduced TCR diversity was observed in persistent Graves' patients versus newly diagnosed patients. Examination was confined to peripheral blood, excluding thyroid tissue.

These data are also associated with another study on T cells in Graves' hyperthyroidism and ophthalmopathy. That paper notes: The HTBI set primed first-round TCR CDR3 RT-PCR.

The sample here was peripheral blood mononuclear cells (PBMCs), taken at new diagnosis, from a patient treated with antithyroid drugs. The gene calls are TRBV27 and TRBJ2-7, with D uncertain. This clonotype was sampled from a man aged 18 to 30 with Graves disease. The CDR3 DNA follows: TGTGCCAGCAGGACGTTATCCCACGAGCAGTACTTC. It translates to CASRTLSHEQYF.